A single sample gave rise to the 22 T cell receptor beta chains below, sequenced in a study of Ad26.COV2.S vaccination and SARS-CoV-2 variants. Sequencing was performed with immunoSEQ multiplex PCR; in TCRdb, only in-frame clones are kept and a portion is missing. The table has about 680,000 clones, about 90% seen once. Described treatment: some 20 received Ad26.COV2.S at low or high dose, single or two shots; five or six received placebo; per-sample allocation not given. Following the first vaccine or placebo injection, samples were taken on day 63. Sample: peripheral blood, taken in a trial of Ad26.COV2.S vaccine versus placebo. These receptors all come from a person between 18 and 65 years old who received the Ad26.COV2.S COVID-19 vaccine or a placebo.

The chain recombines TRBV3-1 (or the pseudogene TRBV3-2) with TRBJ2-1, with a weak D call TRBD2 (6 bases). Germline loops: CDR1 LGHDT, CDR2 YNNKEL (reference sequence). The CDR3 is 16 amino acids. The germline V and J ends were trimmed by 4 bases and 2 bases, with 15 bases remaining between them. This CDR3 reads CASSPPSSGTYNEQFF. In DNA, the CDR3 is TGTGCCAGCAGCCCCCCGAGTAGCGGTACCTACAATGAGCAGTTCTTC.

The sample holds a few counts of this clone. The chain uses TRBV6-6 and TRBJ1-3, with TRBD1 as a possible D gene (6 bases). The V end was cut by 2 bases, the J end by 4 bases, with 15 bases between. CDR3 length equals 16 residues. Germline loops: CDR1 MNHNY, CDR2 SVGAGI (reference sequence). CDR3 in DNA: TGTGCCAGCAGTTACAGCCCGGCAGGGGCCGGAAACACCATATATTTT. Translating gives CASSYSPAGAGNTIYF.

The chain carries TRBV7-3 and TRBJ2-7; D possibly matches TRBD1 or TRBD2 (5 bases each). The germline V and J ends were trimmed by 5 bases and 6 bases, with 23 bases remaining between them. The CDR3 loop spans 16 amino acids. Germline-derived CDR1 and CDR2 are SGHTA and FQGTGA. CDR3 loop: CASSPSRILGTSEQYF. Here the CDR3 DNA reads TGTGCCAGCAGCCCCAGCAGGATCCTCGGGACCTCCGAGCAGTACTTC.

This clone showed up just a few times. J is TRBJ1-2 and V is TRBV2, with D perhaps TRBD1 (5 bases). This CDR3 has 13 residues. The germline V gene has CDR1 SNHLY and CDR2 FYNNEI. Between the trimmed V and J ends, which lost 6 bases and 4 bases, there was a span of 12 bases. CDR3 bases: TGTGCCAGCAGGCCGGGGACGCCCTATGGCTACACCTTC. This encodes CASRPGTPYGYTF.

The J gene is TRBJ1-4, the V gene TRBV3-1 (or the pseudogene TRBV3-2); 9 positions agree with TRBD1. CDR1 is LGHDT, CDR2 YNNKEL, per germline (reference sequence). V lost 4 bases and J lost 9; bases outside the gene matches: 6. The CDR3 length is 14 residues. The CDR3 spells CASSLQGARKKLFF. The CDR3 nucleotides read TGTGCCAGCAGCCTACAGGGGGCGCGTAAAAAACTGTTTTTT.

This clone was recorded once. This chain connects TRBV29-1 to TRBJ1-2; no firm D call. CDR1 is SQVTM, CDR2 ANQGSEA, per germline. The V end was cut by 4 bases, the J end by 6 bases, with 18 bases between. The CDR3 covers 14 residues. Written as DNA, the CDR3 is TGCAGCGTTGTACCCACCGGCGGTTCAGATGGCTACACCTTC. It translates to CSVVPTGGSDGYTF.

The CDR3 region is CASSLRDRGDNEQFF. DNA of the CDR3: TGTGCCAGCAGCCTCCGGGACAGGGGAGACAATGAGCAGTTCTTC. V and J are TRBV11-3 and TRBJ2-1; 10 bases match TRBD1. Germline CDR1 reads SGHNT; CDR2 reads YENEEA. The V gene end was trimmed by 5 bases and the J gene end by 5 bases; junction bases not matched to a gene: 6. The CDR3 extends over 15 amino acids.

CDR3 in amino acids: CASSLDPGGELFF. The CDR3 nucleotides are TGCGCCAGCAGCTTGGATCCGGGCGGGGAGCTGTTTTTT. The chain has TRBV5-1 and TRBJ2-2; no clear D. Germline V gene data show CDR1 as SGHRS and CDR2 as YFSETQ. The CDR3 is made up of 13 amino acids. V was shortened by 0 bases and J by 7 bases, with 7 bases between the two germline ends.

This clone was seen a handful of times. The genes are TRBV29-1 and TRBJ1-1, with D perhaps matching TRBD1 (6 bases). Trimming cost V 0 bases and J 4 bases, with 12 bases left between them. The CDR3 covers 14 residues. Germline loops: CDR1 SQVTM, CDR2 ANQGSEA. In nucleotides, the CDR3 is TGCAGCGTTGAAGATCAGGGCAGGGGCACTGAAGCTTTCTTT. Residues: CSVEDQGRGTEAFF.

In regard to this clone: This sample includes further DNA sequences coding for the same CDR3. This chain uses TRBV6-5 with TRBJ1-3; D gene uncertain. The CDR3 is 14 amino acids. Germline-derived CDR1 and CDR2 are MNHEY and SVGAGI. V lost 2 bases and J 1 base, leaving 6 bases between the germline ends. CDR3 nucleotide sequence: TGTGCCAGCAGTTACGGGGTATCTGGAAACACCATATATTTT. This gives the protein CASSYGVSGNTIYF.

This chain joins TRBV5-1 and TRBJ1-3; D is uncertain. This CDR3 spans 14 amino acids. The germline gives CDR1 SGHRS, CDR2 YFSETQ. V lost 5 bases and J lost 4, with 13 bases in between. The CDR3 region has the DNA TGCGCCAGCAGTAGACCCGATCGAGGAAACACCATATATTTT. This encodes CASSRPDRGNTIYF.

The chain has TRBV6-5 and TRBJ2-1, with 7 bases matching TRBD2. The CDR3 is 15 amino acids. From germline, CDR1 is MNHEY and CDR2 SVGAGI. After removal of 6 bases from V and 1 base from J, the junction contained 6 bases not matched to a gene. CDR3 in DNA: TGTGCCAGCAGGCCGGGGGGTTGGTCCTACAATGAGCAGTTCTTC. Translating gives CASRPGGWSYNEQFF.

The chain is built from TRBV3-1 (or the pseudogene TRBV3-2) and TRBJ2-7; a possible D gene is TRBD2 (6 bases). The CDR3 extends over 17 amino acids. Germline V gene data show CDR1 as LGHDT and CDR2 as YNNKEL (reference sequence). V was shortened by 0 bases and J by 3 bases, with 18 bases between the two germline ends. DNA for the CDR3: TGTGCCAGCAGCCAAGATCGTTCGGGAGCTCGGGACTACGAGCAGTACTTC. It is translated as CASSQDRSGARDYEQYF.

The chain uses TRBV3-1 (or the pseudogene TRBV3-2) and TRBJ2-7, with D possibly being TRBD2 (6 bases). Germline V lookup: CDR1 LGHDT, CDR2 YNNKEL (reference sequence). The CDR3 runs 14 residues. The V gene lost 6 bases and the J gene lost 2 bases, with 14 bases spanning the gap. CDR3 region: CASSPPGGPYEQYF. CDR3 DNA: TGTGCCAGCAGTCCTCCAGGAGGGCCCTACGAGCAGTACTTC.

V usage is TRBV19 and J usage is TRBJ2-2, with 8 nucleotides matching TRBD2. The junction had 6 bases not matched to a gene; V was cut back by 10 bases and J by 5 bases. This CDR3 is 13 amino acids long. From germline, CDR1 is LNHDA and CDR2 SQIVND (reference sequence). This CDR3 reads CATGGARTGELFF. The CDR3 DNA reads TGTGCCACCGGGGGGGCGAGAACCGGGGAGCTGTTTTTT.

This chain joins TRBV5-1 and TRBJ2-7; possibly TRBD1 for D (6 bases). Trimming took 0 bases from V and 2 from J, leaving 12 bases between them. Germline CDR1 SGHRS, CDR2 YFSETQ. This CDR3 region has 15 residues. The CDR3 bases are TGCGCCAGCAGCTTGGCTACAGGGATCACCTACGAGCAGTACTTC. As protein: CASSLATGITYEQYF.

The chain links TRBV5-1 to TRBJ1-4; TRBD1 might be the D (6 bases). Germline values: CDR1 SGHRS, CDR2 YFSETQ. The CDR3 has 14 residues. V lost 2 bases and J lost 7, with 12 bases in between. DNA for the CDR3: TGCGCCAGCAGCTTACAGGGCAGGAGTGAAAAACTGTTTTTT. Residues: CASSLQGRSEKLFF.

J is TRBJ1-3 and V is TRBV7-3; 7 bases are shared with TRBD1. V was pared by 4 bases and J by 0 bases, with 9 bases of the junction left unmatched. The CDR3 totals 17 residues. Germline V gives CDR1 SGHTA, CDR2 FQGTGA. CDR3 in DNA: TGTGCCAGCAGCTCTGGTACAGGGGACCCCTCTGGAAACACCATATATTTT. This codes for CASSSGTGDPSGNTIYF.

This chain links TRBV19 with TRBJ1-5; maybe TRBD1 (6 bases). This CDR3 has 15 residues. V was pared by 7 bases and J by 4 bases, with 17 bases between. Germline lookup yields CDR1 LNHDA and CDR2 SQIVND (reference sequence). The CDR3 region is CASTLPDRPNQPQHF. Written as DNA, the CDR3 is TGTGCCAGTACCCTTCCCGACAGGCCGAATCAGCCCCAGCATTTT. The full variable domain, with the rest looked up from reference TRBV19 and TRBJ1-5, is DGGITQSPKYLFRKEGQNVTLSCEQNLNHDAMYWYRQDPGQGLRLIYYSQIVNDFQKGDIAEGYSVSREKKESFPLTVTSAQKNPTAFYLCASTLPDRPNQPQHFGDGTRLSIL.

The V call is TRBV6-5, the J call TRBJ1-5; D is uncertain. Trimming cost V 0 bases and J 9 bases, with 12 bases left between them. Germline-derived CDR1 and CDR2 are MNHEY and SVGAGI. This CDR3 is built from 14 residues. The CDR3: CASSYSIMNSPQHF. DNA for the CDR3: TGTGCCAGCAGTTACTCGATAATGAACTCGCCCCAGCATTTT.

The chain recombines TRBV6-2 or TRBV6-3 with TRBJ1-2; D is uncertain. The CDR3 runs to 13 residues. Between the trimmed V and J ends, which lost 4 bases and 1 base, there was a span of 7 bases. Germline V lookup: CDR1 MNHEY, CDR2 SVGEGT. The CDR3 region has the DNA TGTGCCAGCAGTTCACAACGTAACTATGGCTACACCTTC. The encoded protein is CASSSQRNYGYTF.

The chain is built from TRBV6-2 or TRBV6-3 and TRBJ2-2, with D uncertain. The CDR3 sequence is 12 residues long. Trimming took off 6 bases at V and 7 bases at J, with 9 bases between the two ends. Germline loops: CDR1 MNHEY, CDR2 SVGEGT. This chain's CDR3 is CASSQSYGELFF. In nucleotides, the CDR3 is TGTGCCAGCAGCCAATCCTACGGGGAGCTGTTTTTT.